These 9 T cell receptor beta chains came from one sample sequenced in a study of T-cell reconstitution after alpha-beta-depleted transplantation in children. Unique molecular identifiers were incorporated when the TCRbeta library was constructed. TCRdb analysed the PCR reads with MiXCR anew, one entry per CDR3 protein. This table has approximately 520,000 distinct CDR3 sequences, about 10% appearing once. This sample comprised PBMCs, mostly from graft donor cells, obtained 180 days after TCRalphabeta/CD19-depleted stem cell transplant. The receptor set was obtained from a female patient aged 2-9 years who had a stem cell transplant for aplastic anemia, so the T cells may come from the graft donor.

The chain couples TRBV5-1 to TRBJ2-5, with 11 bases lining up with TRBD1. The CDR3 sequence is 14 residues long. Germline V gene data show CDR1 as SGHRS and CDR2 as YFSETQ. J lost 5 bases, V lost 4 bases, and 4 bases had no gene match. CDR3 sequence: CASSGDRGSETQYF. CDR3 coding DNA: TGCGCCAGCAGCGGGGACAGGGGGTCGGAGACCCAGTACTTC.

Remarks on this clonotype: A much larger clone differs by one base, so this may be a read error. The chain is built from TRBV6-2 or TRBV6-3 and TRBJ2-2; D uncertain. CDR3 size: 11 residues. The V end lost 2 bases, the J end lost 9 bases, and 4 bases lay between the germline ends. The germline CDR1 and CDR2 sequences are MNHEY and SVGEGT. In DNA form, the CDR3 reads TGTGCCAGCAGTTACCGCAGGGAGCTGTTTTTT. Protein product: CASSYRRELFF.

This clonotype showed up just a few times. The V call is TRBV5-6, the J call TRBJ2-3; D ambiguous. This CDR3 comprises 12 residues. Germline V lookup: CDR1 SGHDT, CDR2 YYEEEE. Trimming cost V 2 bases and J 3 bases, with 4 bases left between them. The CDR3 protein is CASSFWTDTQYF. CDR3 DNA: TGTGCCAGCAGCTTCTGGACAGATACGCAGTATTTT.

Only a few counts were recorded for this clonotype. The chain employs TRBV6-2 or TRBV6-3 and TRBJ2-4, with D perhaps TRBD1 or TRBD2 (5 bases each). Germline V gene lookup returns CDR1 MNHEY and CDR2 SVGEGT. The V end was cut by 6 bases, the J end by 1 base, with 13 bases between. The CDR3 spans 15 residues. CDR3 sequence reads: CASRSTWGAKNIQYF. The CDR3 coding sequence is TGTGCCAGCAGGAGTACCTGGGGGGCCAAAAACATTCAGTACTTC.

This clonotype was observed a handful of times. The chain is built from TRBV20-1 and TRBJ2-6, with D hard to call. The V and J ends lost 0 bases and 4 bases respectively, with 10 bases between them. CDR1 DFQATT and CDR2 SNEGSKA come from the germline V gene (reference sequence). This CDR3 spans 15 amino acids. CDR3 region: CSARDRGRGANVLTF. The CDR3 region has the DNA TGCAGTGCTAGAGATAGAGGAAGGGGGGCCAACGTCCTGACTTTC.

This clonotype was counted at least ten times. CDR3 sequence reads: CASSLGGEAYYNEQFF. DNA for the CDR3: TGTGCCAGCAGCTTAGGAGGGGAAGCCTACTACAATGAGCAGTTCTTC. This chain connects TRBV7-2 to TRBJ2-1; D may match TRBD1 or TRBD2 (5 bases each). The germline gives CDR1 SGHTA, CDR2 FQGNSA. This CDR3 region has 16 residues. V lost 1 base to trimming and J lost 3 bases, with 13 bases between them.

This chain connects TRBV21-1 to TRBJ2-1; the D call of TRBD2 is as the table states it, not checked on the DNA. TRBV21-1 corresponds to a pseudogene. The CDR3 has 13 amino acids. The CDR3 spells CASSRVSDNEQFF. The CDR3 DNA reads TGTGCCAGCAGCCGGGTTAGCGACAATGAGCAGTTCTTC.

This clonotype was picked up a small number of times. The V gene is TRBV12-3 or TRBV12-4, the J gene TRBJ1-1; tentative D call: TRBD1 (5 bases). The CDR3 covers 14 residues. V lost 5 bases and J lost 1, with 11 bases in between. This CDR3 is CASSPRERNTEAFF. CDR3 nucleotide sequence: TGTGCCAGCAGTCCCAGGGAGAGGAACACTGAAGCTTTCTTT.

V gene TRBV7-9 combines with J gene TRBJ1-5; the D gene is possibly TRBD1 (5 bases). Trimming shortened V by 5 bases and J by 9 bases, and 14 bases separated the two germline ends. The CDR3 sequence is 13 residues long. Germline V CDR1 and CDR2: SEHNR, FQNEAQ (reference sequence). CDR3 coding DNA: TGTGCCAGCAGCAATGGGCAGGGAACGCCCCAGCATTTT. The encoded protein is CASSNGQGTPQHF.